A selection of T cell receptor beta chains follows, all from one sample in a study of CD8+CD57+ T cells in acquired aplastic anemia. Each CDR3 protein is one row after TCRdb ran MiXCR on the reads. The sample has over 150,000 distinct CDR3 sequences, around 48% seen once. The sequenced sample consisted of sorted CD4+, CD8+, or CD8+CD57+ T cells (not recorded which) from PBMCs. These receptors were taken from a human donor with aplastic anemia. CDR3s include the opening cysteine and the closing phenylalanine or tryptophan. A D gene is named only where the DNA matches it firmly. Some rows mark clone size as missing; the rest say once, few, many or name a class of expanded clone.

j_call v_call clone_size cdr3_length d_call cdr3_nt cdr3_aa
TRBJ2-3 TRBV24-1 - 15 - TGTGCCACCAGTGGGGTTGCGGGACCCGGGGATACGCAGTATTTT CATSGVAGPGDTQYF
TRBJ2-7 TRBV6-2/TRBV6-3 few 15 TRBD2 TGTGCCAGCAGTTACTCAGGCGGGGGGGCCTCCGAGCAGTACTTC CASSYSGGGASEQYF
TRBJ2-3 TRBV18 - 17 TRBD1 TGTGCCAGCTCACGCGGACAGGGGGCAGTCGGCACAGATACGCAGTATTTT CASSRGQGAVGTDTQYF
TRBJ2-3 TRBV29-1 many 13 TRBD1 TGCAGCTCGAGACAGGGGGGGACAGATACGCAGTATTTT CSSRQGGTDTQYF
TRBJ2-7 TRBV2 few 12 - TGTGCCACCCGGGACTCTCCTTACGAGCAGTACTTC CATRDSPYEQYF
TRBJ2-7 TRBV11-2 once 15 TRBD2 TGTGCCAGCAGCCCCCGGGACTGGCGGGAGGACGAGCAGTACTTC CASSPRDWREDEQYF
TRBJ2-6 TRBV7-2 - 15 - TGTGCCAGCAGCTTATGGGTTCGTGGGGCCAACGTCCTGACTTTC CASSLWVRGANVLTF
TRBJ2-5 TRBV24-1 many 12 - TGTGCCACCAGTGATTTAACACAGACCCAGTACTTC CATSDLTQTQYF
TRBJ2-7 TRBV12-3/TRBV12-4 many 16 - TGTGCCAGCAGTGGCCCCCCACCGAACTTACTCTACGAGCAGTACTTC CASSGPPPNLLYEQYF
TRBJ2-5 TRBV29-1 few 13 - TGCAGCGTTGCAGGACTAAACCAAGAGACCCAGTACTTC CSVAGLNQETQYF
TRBJ2-3 TRBV12-3/TRBV12-4 many 13 - TGTGCCAGCAGCCAGTGGAGGTCAGATACGCAGTATTTT CASSQWRSDTQYF
TRBJ2-5 TRBV20-1 - 11 - TGCAGTGCTAGAGTCAGGGAGACCCAGTACTTC CSARVRETQYF
TRBJ2-1 TRBV5-1 - 16 TRBD2 TGCGCCAGCAGCTTTATAGCGGGAAGCTCCTACAATGAGCAGTTCTTC CASSFIAGSSYNEQFF
TRBJ1-1 TRBV29-1 few 13 - TGCAGCGTTGGCGATTCGGGGAACACTGAAGCTTTCTTT CSVGDSGNTEAFF
TRBJ2-2 TRBV24-1 many 15 TRBD2 TGTGCCACCAGTGACCCAGCGGGGACTACCGGGGAGCTGTTTTTT CATSDPAGTTGELFF
TRBJ1-2 TRBV7-6 - 14 - TGTGCCAGCAGCTTACACGGGGGTAGTCATGGCTACACCTTC CASSLHGGSHGYTF
TRBJ1-3 TRBV2 many 16 TRBD1 TGTGCCAGCAGTCGGGACAGGGCTTTATCTGGAAACACCATATATTTT CASSRDRALSGNTIYF
TRBJ2-7 TRBV15 - 14 - TGTGCCACCAGCAGAGTCCGGCACTCCTACGAGCAGTACTTC CATSRVRHSYEQYF
TRBJ1-6 TRBV20-1 many 17 - TGCAGTGCTATTATGGGGGCGGACGCCTCCTATAATTCACCCCTCCACTTT CSAIMGADASYNSPLHF
TRBJ2-7 TRBV7-9 few 13 TRBD1 TGTGCCAGTAGTCCCGGGACAGTCTACGAGCAGTACTTC CASSPGTVYEQYF
TRBJ2-3 TRBV11-2 - 15 TRBD2 TGTGCCAGCAGCTTTAGCGGGACCTGCACAGATACGCAGTATTTT CASSFSGTCTDTQYF
TRBJ2-3 TRBV4-1 few 15 - TGCGCCAGCAGCCAAACAGGTCACTACACAGATACGCAGTATTTT CASSQTGHYTDTQYF
TRBJ1-2 TRBV7-8 - 13 - TGTGTCAGCAGCTTAGCGGGGTCGGCTGGCTACACCTTC CVSSLAGSAGYTF
TRBJ2-5 TRBV20-1 many 13 TRBD1 TGCAGTGCTAGACCAACAGGGGGAGAGACCCAGTACTTC CSARPTGGETQYF
TRBJ1-2 TRBV24-1 - 15 - TGTGCCACCAGTTTGGCAGGGTCGAAAGACTATGGCTACACCTTC CATSLAGSKDYGYTF
TRBJ1-5 TRBV28 - 16 TRBD1 TGTGCCAGCAGGAGAACAGGGGATTATAGCAATCAGCCCCAGCATTTT CASRRTGDYSNQPQHF
TRBJ2-3 TRBV30 few 17 - TGTGCCTGGAGCGGATTAGGGGGGGCTCGAGAGACAGATACGCAGTATTTT CAWSGLGGARETDTQYF
TRBJ2-5 TRBV5-1 many 13 - TGCGCCAGCAGCTTGTTGCGACAAGAGACCCAGTACTTC CASSLLRQETQYF
TRBJ2-5 TRBV19 - 13 TRBD1 TGTGCCAGTGACAGGGGTCGGGATCAGCCCCAGTACTTC CASDRGRDQPQYF
TRBJ1-2 TRBV18 - 14 - TGTGCCAGCTCACCAGGGCCCGAACCCGATGGCTACACCTTC CASSPGPEPDGYTF
TRBJ2-7 TRBV6-1 many 15 - TGTGCCAGCATCCCGGAGGGAGTCGGTTCCTACGAGCAGTACTTC CASIPEGVGSYEQYF
TRBJ1-2 TRBV29-1 many 11 - TGCAGCGTAACAGGGATCTATGGCTACACCTTC CSVTGIYGYTF
TRBJ1-1 TRBV7-6 many 15 - TGTGCCAGCAGCTTAGGGAGGGGGGTGAACACTGAAGCTTTCTTT CASSLGRGVNTEAFF
TRBJ2-1 TRBV18 - 16 - TGTGCCAGCTCACCACCGGCGGGGAGCTCCTACAATGAGCAGTTCTTC CASSPPAGSSYNEQFF
TRBJ1-1 TRBV9 few 14 - TGTGCCAGCATCCGGATTACAGGGTCCACTGAAGCTTTCTTT CASIRITGSTEAFF
TRBJ2-7 TRBV7-8 - 13 - TGCGCCAGCGGACAACACGGCCTCTACGAGCAGTACTTC CASGQHGLYEQYF
TRBJ2-4 TRBV19 many 16 - TGTGCCAGTAGAGACGTTCCTGGGACTGCCAAAAACATTCAGTACTTC CASRDVPGTAKNIQYF
TRBJ1-5 TRBV27 few 18 TRBD1 TGTGCCAGCAGTCCAGGGACAGGGAAGCGGTATAGCAATCAGCCCCAGCATTTT CASSPGTGKRYSNQPQHF
TRBJ1-1 TRBV10-3 - 14 TRBD1 TGTGCCATCAGCTGGACAGGGAGCAACACTGAAGCTTTCTTT CAISWTGSNTEAFF
TRBJ1-3 TRBV11-2 - 16 - TGTGCCAGCAGCTTAGCGGAGGGAATAAATGGAAACACCATATATTTT CASSLAEGINGNTIYF
TRBJ1-5 TRBV7-9 once 14 - TGTGCCAGCAGCAAAAGACCGACTAATCAGCCCCAGCATTTT CASSKRPTNQPQHF
TRBJ2-5 TRBV7-6 few 13 - TGTGCCAGCAGCCCCCCTAGCCAAGAGACCCAGTACTTC CASSPPSQETQYF
TRBJ1-5 TRBV20-1 many 14 TRBD1 TGCAGTGCTGCACAGGGGTCCATCAATCAGCCCCAGCATTTT CSAAQGSINQPQHF
TRBJ1-1 TRBV7-8 - 13 TRBD1 TGTGCCAGTAAACAGGGGGCAATCACTGAAGCTTTCTTT CASKQGAITEAFF
TRBJ2-2 TRBV5-1 - 15 - TGCGCCAGCAGGAAGGGCGGGACGAACACCGGGGAGCTGTTTTTT CASRKGGTNTGELFF
TRBJ1-4 TRBV10-3 many 14 - TGTGCCATCAGTGAGGCCGGGTCCAGGGAAAAACTGTTTTTT CAISEAGSREKLFF
TRBJ2-7 TRBV5-1 many 15 TRBD1 TGCGCCAGCAGCTTTTTCGCGACAGGGTCCTACGAGCAGTACTTC CASSFFATGSYEQYF